The next 18 T cell receptor beta chains were all read from a single sample in a study of shared clonotypes between healthy human individuals. Libraries were prepared by immunoSEQ multiplex PCR; TCRdb keeps only in-frame clonotypes and omits some of them. The repertoire holds approximately 840,000 clones, with roughly 96% as singletons. Terminally differentiated effector memory CD45RA+ cells were left out of the naive CD8 fraction, which was CD45RO-negative and positively selected for CCR7. Sequenced sample: naive CD8+ T cells sorted from blood. These receptors all stem from a man aged 30 to 39 in good health.

The rearrangement joins TRBV27 to TRBJ1-5; no definite D call. Trimming left V 5 bases short and J 2 bases short, with 13 bases between. The germline gives CDR1 MNHEY, CDR2 SMNVEV (reference sequence). This CDR3 has 15 amino acids. CDR3 nucleotides: TGTGCCAGCAGTCTCACGGGCAGTGGCAATCAGCCCCAGCATTTT. This translates into CASSLTGSGNQPQHF.

V and J are TRBV6-1 and TRBJ2-7; 7 positions agree with TRBD2. The CDR3 consists of 13 residues. The junction had 8 bases not matched to a gene; V was cut back by 8 bases and J by 4 bases. Germline values: CDR1 MNHNS, CDR2 SASEGT. Here the CDR3 reads CASWGGEIYEQYF. CDR3 nucleotides: TGTGCCAGCTGGGGGGGGGAAATATACGAGCAGTACTTC.

The DNA of the CDR3 is TGCAGCGGTCTACAGCTTGGTGTCACTGAAGCTTTCTTT. Protein product: CSGLQLGVTEAFF. The chain is built from TRBV29-1 and TRBJ1-1; D ambiguous. The CDR3 is 13 residues long. The ends were cut back, 7 bases at V and 4 bases at J, with 16 bases in the middle. Looked up from germline, CDR1 is SQVTM and CDR2 is ANQGSEA.

CDR3: CASSYSKDSFPYEQYF. CDR3 coding DNA: TGTGCCAGCAGTTACTCGAAAGACTCCTTCCCCTACGAGCAGTACTTC. The gene calls are TRBV6-6 and TRBJ2-7; D is unresolved. V dropped 0 bases and J dropped 2 bases, with 14 bases sitting between them. This CDR3 has 16 amino acids. Germline CDR1 is MNHNY and CDR2 is SVGAGI (reference sequence).

This clone showed up just once. The gene calls are TRBV4-1 and TRBJ2-3; 10 bases match TRBD1. Trimming at V came to 6 bases and at J to 8 bases, leaving 11 bases not matched to a gene. This CDR3 is built from 15 residues. The germline V gene has CDR1 MGHRA and CDR2 YSYEKL. The CDR3 loop is CASRDRDRGSGTQYF. As DNA, the CDR3 is TGCGCCAGCAGGGACCGGGACAGGGGATCGGGTACGCAGTATTTT.

The chain uses TRBV29-1 and TRBJ1-1; D gene uncertain. Trimming left V 4 bases short and J 4 bases short, with 10 bases between. CDR3 length equals 12 residues. The V gene's germline CDR1 is SQVTM and CDR2 ANQGSEA. CDR3 residues: CSVVREGTEAFF. CDR3 nucleotide sequence: TGCAGCGTTGTGAGGGAAGGCACTGAAGCTTTCTTT.

This clone was found a few times. This chain links TRBV5-5 with TRBJ1-1; a possible D gene is TRBD1 (5 bases). V was pared by 0 bases and J by 3 bases, with 6 bases between. The CDR3 is 13 residues long. In germline, CDR1 is SGHKS, CDR2 YYEKEE (reference sequence). CDR3 residues: CASSLGDYTEAFF. CDR3 DNA: TGTGCCAGCAGCTTGGGGGACTACACTGAAGCTTTCTTT.

This clone was observed a handful of times. As DNA, the CDR3 is TGTGCCAGCAGCGTAAAGACTAGTCGTTTGGAGACCCAGTACTTC. It is translated as CASSVKTSRLETQYF. V is TRBV9 and J is TRBJ2-5; maybe TRBD2 (6 bases). This CDR3 region has 15 residues. In germline, CDR1 is SGDLS, CDR2 YYNGEE. Trimming pared 1 base from V and 5 bases from J, leaving 15 bases between.

The chain joins TRBV10-3 to TRBJ2-3; no firm D call. Per germline, CDR1 ENHRY and CDR2 SYGVKD. The CDR3 spans 18 residues. Trimming left V 4 bases short and J 9 bases short, with 29 bases between. CDR3 bases: TGTGCCATCAGTGCCGACGTTCTTCCCACAGATACGCAGTTGACGCAGTATTTT. This encodes CAISADVLPTDTQLTQYF.

The chain joins TRBV7-6 to TRBJ2-7, with D hard to call. The CDR3 is made up of 13 amino acids. The germline V and J ends were trimmed by 3 bases and 0 bases, with 6 bases remaining between them. Germline lookup yields CDR1 SGHVS and CDR2 FNYEAQ. The CDR3 sequence is CASSLAYSYEQYF. CDR3 in DNA: TGTGCCAGCAGCTTGGCTTACTCCTACGAGCAGTACTTC.

The chain employs TRBV29-1 and TRBJ2-3, with 9 nucleotides matching TRBD1. This CDR3 has 14 residues. The junction had 6 bases not matched to a gene; V was cut back by 6 bases and J by 2 bases. Germline loops: CDR1 SQVTM, CDR2 ANQGSEA. CDR3 nucleotide sequence: TGCAGCGTAGGCGGGACAGGGTACACAGATACGCAGTATTTT. Translation gives CSVGGTGYTDTQYF.

This rearrangement joins TRBV7-8 to TRBJ2-1; 9 nucleotides match TRBD2. Germline V gene data show CDR1 as SGHVS and CDR2 as FQNEAQ. This CDR3 is built from 17 residues. V lost 5 bases and J lost 1; bases outside the gene matches: 9. In nucleotides, the CDR3 is TGTGCCAGCAGCCTAAAACGTAGCGGGAGTTCCTACAATGAGCAGTTCTTC. Translation: CASSLKRSGSSYNEQFF. Supplemented by reference TRBV7-8 and TRBJ2-1, the full variable domain reads GAGVSQSPRYKVAKRGQDVALRCDPISGHVSLFWYQQALGQGPEFLTYFQNEAQLDKSGLPSDRFFAERPEGSVSTLKIQRTQQEDSAVYLCASSLKRSGSSYNEQFFGPGTRLTVL.

The V and J genes are TRBV9 and TRBJ2-1, with D possibly matching TRBD2 (5 bases). V was clipped by 3 bases and J by 0 bases, with 10 bases between them. The germline V gene has CDR1 SGDLS and CDR2 YYNGEE. CDR3 length: 15 residues. CDR3 in amino acids: CASSGVGSSYNEQFF. In nucleotides, the CDR3 is TGTGCCAGCAGCGGGGTAGGGAGCTCCTACAATGAGCAGTTCTTC.

This chain connects TRBV28 to TRBJ1-5, with 7 bases identical to TRBD1. The CDR3 consists of 17 residues. CDR1 MDHEN and CDR2 SYDVKM come from the germline V gene. Trimming took 1 base from V and 2 from J; bases not matched to a gene: 8. Here the CDR3 reads CASSLFQGVSGNQPQHF. The CDR3 region has the DNA TGTGCCAGCAGTTTATTCCAGGGGGTAAGCGGCAATCAGCCCCAGCATTTT.

The chain couples TRBV29-1 to TRBJ2-1, with D possibly TRBD2 on 5 matching bases. Trimming removed 3 bases from V and 7 bases from J, with 7 bases in between. Germline CDR1 SQVTM, CDR2 ANQGSEA. The CDR3 is 11 residues long. The CDR3 region is CSVDGGNEQFF. The CDR3 DNA sequence: TGCAGCGTTGATGGCGGGAATGAGCAGTTCTTC.

The V and J genes are TRBV11-2 and TRBJ2-7; 8 positions match TRBD1. The J segment lost 3 bases and the V segment lost 3 bases, leaving 4 bases of the junction unmatched. The CDR3 is made up of 14 amino acids. Germline CDR1 SGHAT, CDR2 FQNNGV. CDR3 sequence (DNA): TGTGCCAGCAGCTTTGGGACAGGCCGCTACGAGCAGTACTTC. Its translation: CASSFGTGRYEQYF.

J is TRBJ2-1 and V is TRBV29-1; 7 positions match TRBD2. Germline V gene data show CDR1 as SQVTM and CDR2 as ANQGSEA. This CDR3 region has 15 residues. V lost 1 base and J lost 10; bases outside the gene matches: 13. CDR3 residues: CSVEVRRLAVVEQFF. In DNA form, the CDR3 reads TGCAGCGTTGAAGTAAGGAGACTAGCCGTGGTGGAGCAGTTCTTC.

This clone was found a few times. The chain links TRBV2 to TRBJ1-1; no reliable D call. The CDR3 is 10 amino acids. The V gene's germline CDR1 is SNHLY and CDR2 FYNNEI. With 6 bases removed from V and 7 bases from J, the gap between germline ends came to 6 bases. The CDR3 DNA sequence: TGTGCCAGCAGCCCGGGTGAAGCTTTCTTT. Its translation: CASSPGEAFF.